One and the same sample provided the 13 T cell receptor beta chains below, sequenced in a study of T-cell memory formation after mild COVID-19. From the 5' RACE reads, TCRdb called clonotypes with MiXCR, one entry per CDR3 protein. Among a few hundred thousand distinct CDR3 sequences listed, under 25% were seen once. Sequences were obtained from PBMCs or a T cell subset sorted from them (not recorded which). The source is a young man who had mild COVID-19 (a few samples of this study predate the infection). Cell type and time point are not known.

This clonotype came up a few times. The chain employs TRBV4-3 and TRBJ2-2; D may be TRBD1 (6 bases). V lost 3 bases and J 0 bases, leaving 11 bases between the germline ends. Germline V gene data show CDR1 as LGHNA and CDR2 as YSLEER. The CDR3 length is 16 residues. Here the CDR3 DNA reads TGCGCCAGCAGCCAGATCAGGGGCTCGAACACCGGGGAGCTGTTTTTT. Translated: CASSQIRGSNTGELFF.

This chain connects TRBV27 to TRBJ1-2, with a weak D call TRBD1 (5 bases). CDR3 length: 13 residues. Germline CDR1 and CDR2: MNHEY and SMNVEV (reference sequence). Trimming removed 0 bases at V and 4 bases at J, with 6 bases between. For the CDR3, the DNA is TGTGCCAGCAGTTTATCAGGGGCCTATGGCTACACCTTC. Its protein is CASSLSGAYGYTF.

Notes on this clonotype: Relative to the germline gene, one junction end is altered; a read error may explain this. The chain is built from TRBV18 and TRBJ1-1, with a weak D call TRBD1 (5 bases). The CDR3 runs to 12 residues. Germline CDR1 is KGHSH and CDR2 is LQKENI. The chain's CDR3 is CARSRGTFEAFF. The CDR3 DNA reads TGTGCCAGATCACGGGGGACGTTTGAAGCTTTCTTT.

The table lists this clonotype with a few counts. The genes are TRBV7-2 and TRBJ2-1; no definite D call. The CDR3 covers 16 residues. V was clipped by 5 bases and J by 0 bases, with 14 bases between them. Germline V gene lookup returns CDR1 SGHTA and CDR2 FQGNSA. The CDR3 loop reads CASSPRYSSSYNEQFF. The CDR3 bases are TGTGCCAGCAGCCCACGGTACTCAAGCTCCTACAATGAGCAGTTCTTC.

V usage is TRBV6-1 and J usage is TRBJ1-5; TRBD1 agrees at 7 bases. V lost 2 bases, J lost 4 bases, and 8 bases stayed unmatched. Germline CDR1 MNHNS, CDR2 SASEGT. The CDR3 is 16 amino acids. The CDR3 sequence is CASSEWHRGPNQPQHF. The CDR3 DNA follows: TGTGCCAGCAGTGAATGGCACAGGGGACCGAATCAGCCCCAGCATTTT.

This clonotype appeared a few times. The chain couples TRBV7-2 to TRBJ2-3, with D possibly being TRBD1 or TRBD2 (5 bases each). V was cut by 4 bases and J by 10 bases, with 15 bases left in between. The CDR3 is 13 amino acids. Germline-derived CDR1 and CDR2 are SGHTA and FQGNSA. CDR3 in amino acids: CASSWGPTFAQYF. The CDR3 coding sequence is TGTGCCAGCAGCTGGGGACCAACTTTTGCGCAGTATTTT.

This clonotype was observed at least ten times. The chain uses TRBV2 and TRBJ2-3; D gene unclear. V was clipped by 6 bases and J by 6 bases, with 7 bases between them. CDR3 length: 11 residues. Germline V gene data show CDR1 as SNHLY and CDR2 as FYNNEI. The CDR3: CASSDPDTQYF. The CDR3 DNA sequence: TGTGCCAGCAGCGACCCCGATACGCAGTATTTT.

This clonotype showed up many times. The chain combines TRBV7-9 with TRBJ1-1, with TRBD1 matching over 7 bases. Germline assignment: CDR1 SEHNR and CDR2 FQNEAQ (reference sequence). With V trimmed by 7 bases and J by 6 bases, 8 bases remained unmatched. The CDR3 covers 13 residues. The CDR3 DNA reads TGTGCCAGCATCGAGGGGGCCGGCGCTGAAGCTTTCTTT. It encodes CASIEGAGAEAFF.

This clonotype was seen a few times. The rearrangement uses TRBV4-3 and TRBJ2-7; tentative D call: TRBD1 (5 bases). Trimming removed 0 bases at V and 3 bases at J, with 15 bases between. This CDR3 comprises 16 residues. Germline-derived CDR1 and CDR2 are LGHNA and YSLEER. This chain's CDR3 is CASSQEGHLASYEQYV. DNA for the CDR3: TGCGCCAGCAGCCAAGAAGGACACCTCGCGAGCTACGAGCAGTACGTC.

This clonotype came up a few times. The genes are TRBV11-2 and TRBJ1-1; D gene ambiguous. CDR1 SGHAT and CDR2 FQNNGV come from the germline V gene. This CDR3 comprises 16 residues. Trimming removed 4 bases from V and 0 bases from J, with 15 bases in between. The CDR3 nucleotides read TGTGCCAGCAGCTCCCGACGGATACCCATGAACACTGAAGCTTTCTTT. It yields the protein CASSSRRIPMNTEAFF.

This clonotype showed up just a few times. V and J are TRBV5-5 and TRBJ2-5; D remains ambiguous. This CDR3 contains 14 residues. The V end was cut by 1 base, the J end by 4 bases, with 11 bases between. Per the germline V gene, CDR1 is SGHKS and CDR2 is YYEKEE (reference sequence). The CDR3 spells CASSLTDRSETQYF. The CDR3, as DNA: TGTGCCAGCAGCTTGACGGATCGGTCAGAGACCCAGTACTTC.

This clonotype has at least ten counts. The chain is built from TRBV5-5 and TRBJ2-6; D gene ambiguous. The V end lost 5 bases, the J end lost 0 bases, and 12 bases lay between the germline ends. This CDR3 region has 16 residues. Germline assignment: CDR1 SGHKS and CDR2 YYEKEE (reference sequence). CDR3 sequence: CASRQVMVSGANVLTF. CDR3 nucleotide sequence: TGTGCCAGCAGGCAGGTTATGGTCTCTGGGGCCAACGTCCTGACTTTC. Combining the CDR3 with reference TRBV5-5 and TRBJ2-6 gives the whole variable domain DAGVTQSPTHLIKTRGQQVTLRCSPISGHKSVSWYQQVLGQGPQFIFQYYEKEERGRGNFPDRFSARQFPNYSSELNVNALLLGDSALYLCASRQVMVSGANVLTFGAGSRLTVL.

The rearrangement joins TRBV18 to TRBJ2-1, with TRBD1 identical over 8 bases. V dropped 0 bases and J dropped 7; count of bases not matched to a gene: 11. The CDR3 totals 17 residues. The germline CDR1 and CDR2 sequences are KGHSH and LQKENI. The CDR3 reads CASSPPGRGQDWNEQFF. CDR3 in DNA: TGTGCCAGCTCACCACCGGGCAGGGGGCAGGATTGGAATGAGCAGTTCTTC.